This section outlines one T cell receptor (beta chain) sequence together with its context. It has no known antigen specificity. Nothing much larger sits one base from this clone, and base qualities are not available. This record comes from a study of blood T cell repertoires in COVID-19 (dated by TCRdb to between 2020 and 2021). As for the study more broadly: Collaborator samples came from the United States, Italy and Spain and covered acute and convalescent phases of COVID-19. HLA class I and class II types, where available, came from metadata supplied by the sample provider rather than from assay-based typing. Sample metadata almost always included a de-identified subject ID, COVID-19 status, age in years and sex. The samples were drawn from two sources: the first 160 participants of the ongoing ImmuneRACE study, and some 1,300 subjects contributed by 6 global collaborators. The repertoires were released in a freely available public database meant as a resource for research on the immune response to SARS-CoV-2. The prospective study material was composed of cDNA or gDNA derived from T cells, B-cell-depleted T cells, or PBMCs. Subjects who had been exposed to COVID-19, were actively infected with it, or had recovered from it provided the deeply sampled blood TCRbeta repertoires that made up the dataset.

The paper as a whole reports these results and caveats: The quantity of clinical and demographic metadata differed by source and by participant and was supplied without curation.

The CDR3 holds 13 amino acids from the cysteine to the phenylalanine. Only the CDR3 portion is preserved as DNA: 39 bases, with reading frame beginning at the first base. CDR1 and CDR2, per the germline V gene (reference sequence), are GTSNPN and SVGIG. Relative to germline, V is 1 base shorter and J is 1 base shorter, with 7 bases between their ends. Each collaborating institution followed its own protocols to collect whole blood in K2EDTA tubes. For TCRbeta analysis, collaborators shipped samples as frozen whole blood, isolated PBMCs, or DNA extracted from either of those sample types. TCRbeta CDR3 regions were amplified from genomic DNA using the immunoSEQ Assay, a bias-controlled multiplex PCR. Concerning the study's data processing: The number of nucleated cells in each sample was estimated from the amplification of reference gene primers within the assay. To quantify the absolute abundance of each unique TCRbeta CDR3 rearrangement, sequence reads were collapsed and filtered. For each sample, productive Simpson clonality was calculated by taking the square root of Simpson's diversity index across productive rearrangements. TCRdb provides this immuneACCESS table in a form limited to in-frame rearrangements. Some clones are lacking; in checked studies, under half of them reflect an unresolved V gene, and why the rest are absent is not known. The V and J calls and the clone size are those of that table, but D and trimming were determined from the DNA. This sample holds approximately 99,000 clones; just over 85% were observed only once. Jointly, the top ten make up roughly 13% of the sample.

The chain is encoded by TRBV30 joined to TRBJ1-1; perhaps TRBD1 is the D gene, with 5 bases matching. The specimen sequenced was peripheral blood. The receptor comes from a woman aged 60-75 years in a cohort sampled during active or convalescent COVID-19. The CDR3 corresponds to CAWSEQANTEAFF. The DNA sequence reads TGTGCCTGGAGTGAACAGGCGAACACTGAAGCTTTCTTT.